This T cell receptor beta chain was captured in a study of CD8 T cells in ankylosing spondylitis. The CDR3 spans 15 residues. V was cut by 0 bases and J by 0 bases, with 6 bases left in between. Germline CDR1 is SGHTA and CDR2 is FQGNSA. As for this clonotype: Antigen specificity is unknown.

Findings of the study overall: Prior work had noted some motif variants in reactive arthritis blood and synovial fluid. A TCR beta motif of about eight highly homologous variants seemed to mark ankylosing spondylitis blood. It was reported that disease-linked clones were significantly enriched in matched ankylosing spondylitis synovial fluid.

Quantitative molecular-barcoded 5'-RACE generated the TCR beta libraries. TCRdb re-analysed the 5' RACE reads in MiXCR, keeping a single row per CDR3 protein. There are roughly 170,000 distinct CDR3 sequences in the sample; approximately 9% occur only once, and more than 13% lies in the top ten. The sample was blood, either unsorted or a sorted T cell fraction (not recorded which). The J gene is TRBJ1-5, the V gene TRBV7-2; D is uncertain. The receptor comes from a female donor with ankylosing spondylitis or in good health (not recorded which). The CDR3 bases are TGTGCCAGCAGCTTAGCGCCCAGTAGCAATCAGCCCCAGCATTTT. It codes for CASSLAPSSNQPQHF. Together with reference TRBV7-2 and TRBJ1-5, the CDR3 gives the full variable domain: GAGVSQSPSNKVTEKGKDVELRCDPISGHTALYWYRQSLGQGLEFLIYFQGNSAPDKSGLPSDRFSAERTGGSVSTLTIQRTQQEDSAVYLCASSLAPSSNQPQHFGDGTRLSIL.